The 27 T cell receptor beta chains presented below share a single source sample, sequenced in a study of regulatory T cells in long-lasting Graves disease. Time point given: persistent/refractory GD, antithyroid drugs over 5 years with positive TRAb. RNA isolated from PBMCs was used to make the TCR library. Arm-PCR of CDR3 regions with iRepertoire HTBI primers generated TCR beta libraries. TCRdb itself ran the multiplex PCR reads through MiXCR, one entry per CDR3 protein. The data hold about 430,000 distinct CDR3 sequences, with over 20% observed a single time. The sample was peripheral blood mononuclear cells (PBMCs), taken when the disease was refractory, from a patient treated with antithyroid drugs. Source of these receptors: a female donor with Graves disease.

The chain couples TRBV4-1 to TRBJ2-2; 7 nucleotides align to TRBD1. This CDR3 has 16 amino acids. The germline V gene encodes CDR1 MGHRA and CDR2 YSYEKL. With 0 bases clipped from V and 4 bases from J, the junction kept 5 bases outside the gene matches. The CDR3 DNA reads TGCGCCAGCAGCCAAGAGAGGGGGCCCAGCACCGGGGAGCTGTTTTTT. Translation gives CASSQERGPSTGELFF.

This clonotype was detected many times. The chain is built from TRBV7-3 and TRBJ1-1; D not resolved. Germline V gene sequence: CDR1 SGHTA, CDR2 FQGTGA. The CDR3 length is 14 residues. The V end was cut by 5 bases, the J end by 6 bases, with 16 bases between. The CDR3 bases are TGTGCCAGCAGCACCCACGGACGGGATGCTGAAGCTTTCTTT. This encodes CASSTHGRDAEAFF.

Comments on this clonotype: This may come from a read error, since a much larger clone is one base off. The genes are TRBV28 and TRBJ1-6; 8 bases map to TRBD1. There are 14 residues in the CDR3. Germline trimming cut 2 bases from V and 8 bases from J; bases unmatched to any gene: 2. From germline, CDR1 is MDHEN and CDR2 SYDVKM. This CDR3 is CASSLDRGDSPLHF. CDR3 coding DNA: TGTGCCAGCAGTTTAGACAGGGGAGATTCACCCCTCCACTTT.

This clonotype was detected a few times. V and J are TRBV19 and TRBJ2-5; D might be TRBD2 (6 bases). The CDR3 covers 13 residues. Trimming stripped 7 bases from V and 5 bases from J, with 14 bases between. Germline CDR1 is LNHDA and CDR2 is SQIVND (reference sequence). The CDR3 sequence is CASKGGLGETQYF. Here the CDR3 DNA reads TGTGCCAGTAAAGGAGGGTTGGGGGAGACCCAGTACTTC.

Only a few counts were recorded for this clonotype. This chain uses TRBV20-1 with TRBJ2-2, with 13 bases that match TRBD2. The germline CDR1 and CDR2 sequences are DFQATT and SNEGSKA (reference sequence). The CDR3 sequence is 17 residues long. V gave up 3 bases and J gave up 3 bases; unmatched junction bases: 7. DNA of the CDR3: TGCAGTGCTAGGAGGACTAGCGGGAGTTATGACACCGGGGAGCTGTTTTTT. Translation: CSARRTSGSYDTGELFF.

This clonotype appeared a few times. The rearrangement links TRBV27 to TRBJ2-1; D may match TRBD1 or TRBD2 (5 bases each). V was shortened by 3 bases and J by 6 bases, with 21 bases between the two germline ends. CDR1 MNHEY and CDR2 SMNVEV come from the germline V gene (reference sequence). The CDR3 has 17 amino acids. The DNA of the CDR3 is TGTGCCAGCAGTTTTACCCTACCGGGACCAGAGAGCAATGAGCAGTTCTTC. Translated: CASSFTLPGPESNEQFF.

CDR3 bases: TGTGCCAGCAGTCATACGTTAGGGAGCACAGATACGCAGTATTTT. Its protein product is CASSHTLGSTDTQYF. The chain employs TRBV27 and TRBJ2-3; unclear D gene. This CDR3 contains 15 residues. Per the germline V gene, CDR1 is MNHEY and CDR2 is SMNVEV (reference sequence). The V and J ends lost 5 bases and 0 bases respectively, with 12 bases between them.

About this clonotype: A read error may produce the germline difference seen at one junction end. The chain is built from TRBV13 and TRBJ1-2, with 10 bases matching TRBD1. The germline V gene has CDR1 PRHDT and CDR2 FYEKMQ (reference sequence). The CDR3 is 16 residues long. The CDR3 DNA reads TGTGCCAGCGGCTTACTACCGGGACAGGGGAGCTATGGCTACACCTTC. It specifies CASGLLPGQGSYGYTF.

This clonotype occurred a few times. The chain links TRBV5-1 to TRBJ2-7; 10 bases align to TRBD1. Germline-derived CDR1 and CDR2 are SGHRS and YFSETQ. The V gene end was trimmed by 4 bases and the J gene end by 4 bases; junction bases not matched to a gene: 11. CDR3 length: 16 amino acids. The CDR3 region has the DNA TGCGCCAGCAGCGCGGGGGTTCCGGGACAGGGGTACGAGCAGTACTTC. This sequence encodes CASSAGVPGQGYEQYF.

The J gene is TRBJ2-6, the V gene TRBV12-3 or TRBV12-4; 7 bases agree with TRBD1. V lost 6 bases to trimming and J lost 0 bases; unmatched junction nucleotides: 8. This CDR3 region has 17 residues. As DNA, the CDR3 is TGTGCCAGCAGCGACCGGACAGGAAGCTCTGGGGCCAACGTCCTGACTTTC. It is translated as CASSDRTGSSGANVLTF.

This clonotype has ten or more counts. The chain is built from TRBV28 and TRBJ1-1; D gene uncertain. The CDR3 length is 14 residues. CDR1 and CDR2 from the germline V gene are MDHEN and SYDVKM. V was trimmed by 3 bases and J by 1 base, leaving 9 bases between them. CDR3 sequence reads: CASSFPLKNTEAFF. CDR3 coding DNA: TGTGCCAGCAGTTTTCCCCTCAAGAACACTGAAGCTTTCTTT. The whole variable domain, filled in from reference TRBV28 and TRBJ1-1, reads DVKVTQSSRYLVKRTGEKVFLECVQDMDHENMFWYRQDPGLGLRLIYFSYDVKMKEKGDIPEGYSVSREKKERFSLILESASTNQTSMYLCASSFPLKNTEAFFGQGTRLTVV.

This clonotype appeared a few times. The rearrangement joins TRBV5-1 to TRBJ2-1, with 7 bases identical to TRBD2. The CDR3 consists of 16 residues. The V and J ends lost 8 bases and 0 bases, in that order; junction bases with no gene match: 11. CDR1 SGHRS and CDR2 YFSETQ come from the germline V gene. CDR3 sequence (DNA): TGCGCCAGTCACCCGGGGGGAGGCAGCTCCTACAATGAGCAGTTCTTC. It yields the protein CASHPGGGSSYNEQFF.

This chain links TRBV20-1 with TRBJ2-7, with 9 bases lining up with TRBD2. Germline CDR1 is DFQATT and CDR2 is SNEGSKA (reference sequence). This CDR3 has 15 residues. The V and J ends lost 5 bases and 2 bases, in that order; junction bases with no gene match: 10. The CDR3 DNA reads as TGCAGTGCTGGGACTAGCAGCGGGCCCCCCTACGAGCAGTACTTC. It translates to CSAGTSSGPPYEQYF.

V gene TRBV7-3 combines with J gene TRBJ2-2, with a weak D call TRBD2 (5 bases). Per germline, CDR1 SGHTA and CDR2 FQGTGA. V shed 3 bases and J shed 2 bases, with 13 bases lying between them. CDR3 size: 16 residues. The CDR3 nucleotides are TGTGCCAGCAGCTTTGGTCCTAGCAGAAACACCGGGGAGCTGTTTTTT. It is translated as CASSFGPSRNTGELFF.

The table lists this clonotype with many counts. The V gene is TRBV12-3 or TRBV12-4, the J gene TRBJ1-1; D is unresolved. The CDR3 has 12 residues. Between the trimmed V and J ends, which lost 7 bases and 8 bases, there was a span of 14 bases. The CDR3 nucleotides read TGTGCCAGCACACTGGGGAGTACAGAAGCTTTCTTT. Its protein product is CASTLGSTEAFF.

This clonotype was seen repeatedly, ten times or more. The gene calls are TRBV2 and TRBJ1-1; D is undetermined. This CDR3 contains 15 residues. Trimming took 1 base from V and 9 from J, leaving 18 bases between them. Germline-derived CDR1 and CDR2 are SNHLY and FYNNEI. CDR3 coding DNA: TGTGCCAGCAGTGAAGAGACCGCGGGCTCCGGACAAGCTTTCTTT. Its translation: CASSEETAGSGQAFF.

This clonotype has ten or more counts. V gene TRBV12-3 or TRBV12-4 combines with J gene TRBJ2-1; 8 bases are shared with TRBD2. The ends lost 3 bases at V and 6 bases at J; junction bases unmatched: 7. This CDR3 comprises 15 residues. DNA of the CDR3: TGTGCCAGCAGTTTCGTGGGGACTAGTGCCAATGAGCAGTTCTTC. It specifies CASSFVGTSANEQFF.

About this clonotype itself: This may stem from a read error, because a much larger clone lies one nucleotide away. The chain recombines TRBV12-3 or TRBV12-4 with TRBJ1-5, with D unresolved. CDR3 size: 13 residues. Between the trimmed V and J ends, which lost 2 bases and 9 bases, there was a span of 11 bases. Here the CDR3 reads CASSLNQDRPQHF. The CDR3 nucleotides read TGTGCCAGCAGTTTAAATCAGGATCGGCCCCAGCATTTT.

The table lists this clonotype with a few counts. V usage is TRBV5-5 and J usage is TRBJ2-5, with TRBD2 matching over 7 bases. J was trimmed by 1 base and V by 4 bases; bases with no gene match: 7. The CDR3 is made up of 15 amino acids. The germline gives CDR1 SGHKS, CDR2 YYEKEE (reference sequence). The CDR3 spells CASSAGLNGQETQYF. The CDR3 region has the DNA TGTGCCAGCAGCGCGGGACTAAACGGCCAAGAGACCCAGTACTTC.

About this clonotype itself: Since a much larger clone is just one base distant, this may be a read error. The J gene is TRBJ2-5, the V gene TRBV12-5; TRBD2 matches 12 bases. Germline-derived CDR1 and CDR2 are LGHNT and FRNRAP. Trimming cost V 7 bases and J 3 bases; bases outside gene matches: 6. CDR3 length equals 15 residues. The CDR3 protein is CASVPSGRVEETQYF. The CDR3, as DNA: TGTGCTAGTGTCCCTAGCGGGAGGGTCGAAGAGACCCAGTACTTC.

This clonotype was detected many times. The V and J genes are TRBV28 and TRBJ2-7; D may correspond to TRBD1 or TRBD2 (6 bases each). The CDR3 covers 13 residues. The germline V and J ends were trimmed by 8 bases and 5 bases, with 16 bases remaining between them. Germline-derived CDR1 and CDR2 are MDHEN and SYDVKM. The CDR3, as DNA: TGTGCCAGCCGTCGGGGGCTTTTCCACGAGCAGTACTTC. Amino acid sequence: CASRRGLFHEQYF. Full variable domain (outside the CDR3, taken from reference TRBV28 and TRBJ2-7): DVKVTQSSRYLVKRTGEKVFLECVQDMDHENMFWYRQDPGLGLRLIYFSYDVKMKEKGDIPEGYSVSREKKERFSLILESASTNQTSMYLCASRRGLFHEQYFGPGTRLTVT.

This clonotype was counted many times. This chain connects TRBV2 to TRBJ2-5, with no clear D. The germline V gene encodes CDR1 SNHLY and CDR2 FYNNEI. This CDR3 has 14 amino acids. Trimming took off 7 bases at V and 2 bases at J, with 14 bases between the two ends. CDR3 region: CASTNFETQETQYF. The CDR3 nucleotides read TGTGCCAGCACCAATTTCGAAACGCAAGAGACCCAGTACTTC.

There are many counts of this clonotype. The chain uses TRBV20-1 and TRBJ2-5; D not resolved. Per the germline V gene, CDR1 is DFQATT and CDR2 is SNEGSKA (reference sequence). The CDR3 contains 14 residues. V lost 1 base and J lost 0, with 9 bases in between. This CDR3 is CSARGRINQETQYF. CDR3 coding DNA: TGCAGTGCTAGAGGCCGCATTAACCAAGAGACCCAGTACTTC.

Points on this clonotype: This may come from a read error, since a much larger clone is one base off. The CDR3 does not end in the conserved phenylalanine or tryptophan, so this is likely a read error. The chain uses TRBV30 and TRBJ2-5, with 8 bases identical to TRBD2. With V trimmed by 0 bases and J by 4 bases, 7 bases remained unmatched. The germline gives CDR1 GTSNPN, CDR2 SVGIG (reference sequence). CDR3 length: 15 amino acids. The CDR3 region is CAWSVLTGGRETQYL. As DNA, the CDR3 is TGTGCCTGGAGTGTACTGACGGGAGGGCGAGAGACCCAGTACCTC.

There are many counts of this clonotype. The V and J genes are TRBV28 and TRBJ1-2, with D unresolved. Trimming left V 3 bases short and J 7 bases short, with 18 bases between. Germline loops: CDR1 MDHEN, CDR2 SYDVKM. The CDR3 is 15 amino acids. The CDR3 region is CASSFNGPPVAGYTF. The DNA for the CDR3 is TGTGCCAGCAGTTTTAACGGACCCCCTGTCGCTGGCTACACCTTC.

This clonotype was counted between two and nine times. The chain has TRBV20-1 and TRBJ1-1; 9 bases align to TRBD1. CDR3 size: 17 residues. J was trimmed by 4 bases and V by 1 base; bases with no gene match: 13. Germline CDR1 DFQATT, CDR2 SNEGSKA (reference sequence). CDR3 in amino acids: CSARGPPGQGFFTEAFF. The CDR3 region has the DNA TGCAGTGCTAGAGGGCCCCCAGGACAGGGGTTTTTCACTGAAGCTTTCTTT.

The chain couples TRBV15 to TRBJ2-7; 10 bases are shared with TRBD1. Per the germline V gene, CDR1 is LNHNV and CDR2 is YYDKDF (reference sequence). The CDR3 consists of 15 residues. The V segment lost 4 bases and the J segment 2 bases; nucleotides outside the gene matches: 5. CDR3 sequence (DNA): TGTGCCACCAGCACTGGGACAGGGGCCACCTACGAGCAGTACTTC. Protein product: CATSTGTGATYEQYF.